Each of the 8 T cell receptor beta chains below was sequenced from the same sample in a study of OX40 agonist ivuxolimab in advanced cancers. The method was immunoSEQ multiplex PCR; TCRdb's version includes in-frame clones alone and lacks a portion of them. Altogether roughly 58,000 clones are present, around nine tenths being singletons, with the ten largest covering roughly 0.79%. Source: CD4+ or CD8+ T cells sorted from blood, taken in a trial of the OX40 agonist ivuxolimab. These receptors originate from an adult with an advanced solid tumor such as melanoma, head and neck, liver or kidney cancer.

The chain has TRBV11-2 and TRBJ1-6; perhaps TRBD1 as D (5 bases). Trimming removed 5 bases at V and 8 bases at J, with 10 bases between. Germline V CDR1 and CDR2: SGHAT, FQNNGV. This CDR3 comprises 13 residues. The CDR3 is CASSTRGDSPLHF. DNA for the CDR3: TGTGCCAGCAGCACGCGGGGGGATTCACCCCTCCACTTT.

The gene calls are TRBV6-6 and TRBJ1-1; 7 nucleotides line up with TRBD1. Germline V gene data show CDR1 as MNHNY and CDR2 as SVGAGI (reference sequence). Trimming removed 6 bases from V and 1 base from J; junction bases left unmatched: 8. CDR3 length: 15 amino acids. The chain's CDR3 is CASSPPGQKNTEAFF. In nucleotides, the CDR3 is TGTGCCAGCAGCCCCCCGGGACAGAAGAACACTGAAGCTTTCTTT.

This clone was observed a handful of times. The chain carries TRBV4-2 and TRBJ1-5, with TRBD1 as a possible D gene (6 bases). The V gene's germline CDR1 is LGHNA and CDR2 YNFKEQ. This CDR3 has 15 residues. The germline V and J ends were trimmed by 0 bases and 7 bases, with 13 bases remaining between them. The CDR3 DNA reads TGTGCCAGCAGCCAAGATTGGGGGGCGGGACAGCCCCAGCATTTT. Encoded protein: CASSQDWGAGQPQHF.

V gene TRBV6-1 combines with J gene TRBJ2-6; possible D gene TRBD2, 5 bases. Trimming took 5 bases from V and 1 from J, leaving 9 bases between them. In germline, CDR1 is MNHNS, CDR2 SASEGT. The CDR3 runs to 15 residues. CDR3: CASSSGGSGANVLTF. The CDR3 DNA follows: TGTGCCAGCAGTTCTGGAGGTTCTGGGGCCAACGTCCTGACTTTC.

This clone was recorded a few times. The sample carries other DNA sequences with the same CDR3. The V and J genes are TRBV5-1 and TRBJ2-5; 11 positions match TRBD1. There are 15 residues in the CDR3. CDR1 SGHRS and CDR2 YFSETQ come from the germline V gene. V dropped 4 bases and J dropped 5; count of bases not matched to a gene: 7. CDR3 DNA sequence: TGCGCCAGCAGCCTAGGACAGGGGGCCAGGGAGACCCAGTACTTC. This codes for CASSLGQGARETQYF. The variable domain in full, with the rest retrieved from reference TRBV5-1 and TRBJ2-5, is KAGVTQTPRYLIKTRGQQVTLSCSPISGHRSVSWYQQTPGQGLQFLFEYFSETQRNKGNFPGRFSGRQFSNSRSEMNVSTLELGDSALYLCASSLGQGARETQYFGPGTRLLVL.

Judged by abundance, this clone is medium-sized (0.01 to 0.1%). The CDR3 DNA reads TGTGCCAGCACCTCCGACGGGCCGGGAGGCTACACCTTC. Its translation is CASTSDGPGGYTF. The chain recombines TRBV7-2 with TRBJ1-2; D is unclear. Germline CDR1 is SGHTA and CDR2 is FQGNSA. Trimming cost V 7 bases and J 8 bases, with 17 bases left between them. The CDR3 sequence is 13 residues long.

This chain uses TRBV7-3 with TRBJ2-5; D is possibly TRBD1 (5 bases). The CDR3 has 14 amino acids. Germline V CDR1 and CDR2: SGHTA, FQGTGA. The V gene lost 3 bases and the J gene lost 8 bases, with 16 bases spanning the gap. The CDR3 sequence: CASSFPGIGSTQYF. For the CDR3, the DNA is TGTGCCAGCAGCTTTCCAGGGATTGGGTCAACCCAGTACTTC. The variable domain in full, with the rest retrieved from reference TRBV7-3 and TRBJ2-5, is GAGVSQTPSNKVTEKGKYVELRCDPISGHTALYWYRQSLGQGPEFLIYFQGTGAADDSGLPNDRFFAVRPEGSVSTLKIQRTERGDSAVYLCASSFPGIGSTQYFGPGTRLLVL.

This chain connects TRBV5-6 to TRBJ1-2; D ambiguous. The V end was cut by 0 bases, the J end by 6 bases, with 3 bases between. Germline V lookup: CDR1 SGHDT, CDR2 YYEEEE. The CDR3 length is 11 residues. In DNA, the CDR3 is TGTGCCAGCAGCTTGGAGGATGGCTACACCTTC. Translation: CASSLEDGYTF.